The entry that follows covers one TCR beta chain sequence. The data stem from a study of shared clonotypes between healthy human individuals. Terminally differentiated effector memory CD45RA+ cells were excluded by CCR7 positive selection of CD45RO-negative cells. Running of the assay took place at deep level. Assay: immunoSEQ multiplex PCR; the TCRdb copy retains only in-frame clones and omits some. The sample includes a few million clones, around 93% of them seen just once. Sequencing was performed on naive CD8+ T cells from PBMCs. This receptor was identified in a man aged 18 to 30 in good health. Some clones in this sample may be carry-over from other donors' samples.

In DNA, the CDR3 is TGTGCCAGCAGCTTCGCCAGGGCGCTCTCCTACGAGCAGTACTTC. This translates into CASSFARALSYEQYF. The rearrangement links TRBV11-2 to TRBJ2-7, with a tentative D call TRBD1 (5 bases). The germline V and J ends were trimmed by 3 bases and 0 bases, with 12 bases remaining between them. CDR1 SGHAT and CDR2 FQNNGV come from the germline V gene. The CDR3 length is 15 residues. The full variable domain, in which reference TRBV11-2 and TRBJ2-7 provide the parts outside the CDR3, is EAGVAQSPRYKIIEKRQSVAFWCNPISGHATLYWYQQILGQGPKLLIQFQNNGVVDDSQLPKDRFSAERLKGVDSTLKIQPAKLEDSAVYLCASSFARALSYEQYFGPGTRLTVT.